Listed below are T cell receptor beta chains from one sample, sequenced in a study of regulatory T cells in long-lasting Graves disease. In TCRdb, the multiplex PCR reads were re-called with MiXCR into one record per CDR3 protein. The sample records over 650,000 distinct CDR3 sequences, about 30% being singletons. Source: peripheral blood mononuclear cells (PBMCs), taken when the disease was refractory, from a patient treated with antithyroid drugs. The receptors originated from a female donor with Graves disease. Both conserved end residues are part of each CDR3. Each record gives: clone size, V gene, J gene, D gene, CDR3 DNA, CDR3 protein. A D gene is named only where the DNA matches it firmly. The listing skips clone size in some rows; elsewhere it reads once, few, many or a size class.

>NA|TRBV6-2/TRBV6-3|TRBJ1-1|NA
TGTGCCAGCAGACGTCCCAACAGGGACCTGAACACTGAAGCTTTCTTT
CASRRPNRDLNTEAFF
>few|TRBV6-1|TRBJ2-7|NA
TGTGCCAGCAGTGAACAGGGGCGATCGGGTGGCTACGAGCAGTACTTC
CASSEQGRSGGYEQYF
>NA|TRBV29-1|TRBJ1-4|TRBD1
TGCAGCGTCAGGGGGTACCCAAATGAAAAACTGTTTTTT
CSVRGYPNEKLFF
>NA|TRBV12-5|TRBJ1-1|NA
TGTGCTAGTGGCCGACAGTTCCAGGAGGTGGTAACTGAAGCTTTCTTT
CASGRQFQEVVTEAFF
>many|TRBV7-9|TRBJ1-1|NA
TGTGCCAGCAGCCAAAGGGGTAACACTGAAGCTTTCTTT
CASSQRGNTEAFF
>NA|TRBV19|TRBJ1-1|NA
TGTGCCAGTAGTATGGCGTCGAACACTGAAGCTTTCTTT
CASSMASNTEAFF
>NA|TRBV29-1|TRBJ1-1|NA
TGCAGCGCGTCGGACACTGAAGCTTTCTTT
CSASDTEAFF
>many|TRBV7-9|TRBJ1-5|NA
TGTGCCAGCAGTTTATCCGATAGCAATCAGCCCCAGCATTTT
CASSLSDSNQPQHF
>NA|TRBV5-1|TRBJ1-2|NA
TGCGCCAGCAGCTTGGCGACAGGCATTAACTATGGCTACACCTTC
CASSLATGINYGYTF
>NA|TRBV15|TRBJ2-5|NA
TGTGCCACCAGCAGAGATCAGCAGGGAGAAGAGACCCAGTACTTC
CATSRDQQGEETQYF
>NA|TRBV29-1|TRBJ2-2|TRBD2
TGCAGCGTTGGTGATAGCGGGAGAATAAACACCGGGGAGCTGTTTTTT
CSVGDSGRINTGELFF
>NA|TRBV19|TRBJ2-1|NA
TGTGCCAGTAGTGGAGGGACCTCCTACAATGAGCAGTTCTTC
CASSGGTSYNEQFF
>many|TRBV12-3/TRBV12-4|TRBJ1-1|NA
TGTGCCAGCAGTTTTGGCAGGGGAATGGGGAACACTGAAGCTTTCTTT
CASSFGRGMGNTEAFF
>many|TRBV10-3|TRBJ1-2|NA
TGTGCCATCAGGTCGACAGGCGACTATGGCTACACCTTC
CAIRSTGDYGYTF
>NA|TRBV18|TRBJ1-1|NA
TGTGCCAGCTCACCGACAGGCGATTTGAACACTGAAGCTTTCTTT
CASSPTGDLNTEAFF
>once|TRBV29-1|TRBJ1-2|NA
TGCAGCGTTGAGCCCGGGGATGGCTACACCTTC
CSVEPGDGYTF
>many|TRBV20-1|TRBJ1-2|NA
TGCAGTGCCAGTGGGGGGTTTCATGGCTACACCTTC
CSASGGFHGYTF
>NA|TRBV3-1|TRBJ1-1|NA
TGTGCCAGCAGCCAAGAGGCCTCCAGGGCGAACACTGAAGCTTTCTTT
CASSQEASRANTEAFF
>few|TRBV10-3|TRBJ1-1|NA
TGTGCCATCAGCGAGCCAGACATGAACACTGAAGCTTTCTTT
CAISEPDMNTEAFF
>few|TRBV2|TRBJ1-4|NA
TGTGCCAGCAGCGAACTAGGGGGTGCAACTAATGAAAAACTGTTTTTT
CASSELGGATNEKLFF
>many|TRBV20-1|TRBJ1-2|NA
TGCAGTGCTAATCCGATCGAGAATGGCTACACCTTC
CSANPIENGYTF
>many|TRBV27|TRBJ1-2|TRBD1
TGTGCCAGCAGTTTACGAGGGACAGGCTATGGCTACACCTTC
CASSLRGTGYGYTF
>NA|TRBV4-1|TRBJ2-7|NA
TGCGCCAGCAGCCAAATCAAGGGTTTCTACGAGCAGTACTTC
CASSQIKGFYEQYF
>many|TRBV6-2/TRBV6-3|TRBJ2-5|TRBD2
TGTGCCAGCACCCTTTCCCAGAGAAGCGGGAGGGCCGTGGAGACCCAGTACTTC
CASTLSQRSGRAVETQYF
>NA|TRBV20-1|TRBJ1-6|NA
TGCAGTGCTAGAGATGTGATCTCCTATAATTCACCCCTCCACTTT
CSARDVISYNSPLHF
>NA|TRBV5-1|TRBJ2-7|NA
TGCGCCAGCAGCTCACACATAACAGGGCAGGAGCAGTACTTC
CASSSHITGQEQYF
>many|TRBV11-1|TRBJ2-2|TRBD2
TGTGCCAGCAGCTTATTTCCTAGCGGGAACACCGGGGAGCTGTTTTTT
CASSLFPSGNTGELFF
>NA|TRBV5-1|TRBJ2-2|NA
TGCGCCAGCAGCTTGGTTGAACAGGGGAACACCGGGGAGCTGTTTTTT
CASSLVEQGNTGELFF